This TCR beta chain was identified in a study of response to subunit inactivated influenza vaccine. Study conclusions and caveats: New T cells are recruited in small numbers by each seasonal influenza vaccination, according to the authors' suggestion.

Details on this clonotype: Its antigen is not identified.

TCRdb reprocessed the RT-PCR reads with MiXCR, giving one entry per CDR3 protein. In the table there are roughly 500,000 distinct CDR3 sequences, over 25% of which are singletons. This receptor was obtained from a man aged 45-60 years who received an inactivated influenza vaccine. Sequencing was performed on CD4+ T cells sorted from PBMCs, taken 4 to 6 days after vaccination.

The CDR3 here is CASTAASVQLYSNQPQHF. CDR3 nucleotide sequence: TGTGCCAGTACCGCCGCCTCGGTCCAGCTCTATAGCAATCAGCCCCAGCATTTT. The chain has TRBV19 and TRBJ1-5; D ambiguous. Germline CDR1 LNHDA, CDR2 SQIVND (reference sequence). The CDR3 sequence is 18 residues long. V was trimmed by 7 bases and J by 0 bases, leaving 22 bases between them. Looking up the rest from reference TRBV19 and TRBJ1-5 gives the full variable domain: DGGITQSPKYLFRKEGQNVTLSCEQNLNHDAMYWYRQDPGQGLRLIYYSQIVNDFQKGDIAEGYSVSREKKESFPLTVTSAQKNPTAFYLCASTAASVQLYSNQPQHFGDGTRLSIL.